The rows below give T cell receptor beta chains drawn from one sample of a study of response to subunit inactivated influenza vaccine. MiXCR, applied by TCRdb to the RT-PCR reads, yields one record per CDR3 protein. The sample shows around 500,000 distinct CDR3 sequences, approximately 9.9% of them seen only once. Sequencing was performed on PBMCs from blood, taken around seven weeks after vaccination. These receptors originate from a man aged 50 or older who received an inactivated influenza vaccine. CDR3s include the opening cysteine and the closing phenylalanine or tryptophan. D genes are given only for firm matches. Clone sizes are given selectively: once, few, many, or a class where the clone is expanded.

D gene: TRBD1
V gene: TRBV12-3/TRBV12-4
J gene: TRBJ1-4
clone size: many
CDR3 DNA: TGTGCCAGCAGTTTTAGGACAGGAGGGGAAAAACTGTTTTTT
CDR3 protein: CASSFRTGGEKLFF

D gene: .
V gene: TRBV5-1
J gene: TRBJ2-5
clone size: many
CDR3 DNA: TGCGCCAGCAGCTTAGGCCGGAGTGGAGAGACCCAGTACTTC
CDR3 protein: CASSLGRSGETQYF

D gene: .
V gene: TRBV6-2/TRBV6-3
J gene: TRBJ2-3
clone size: many
CDR3 DNA: TGTGCCAGCAGTTCCGGGACTCCACGAACAGATACGCAGTATTTT
CDR3 protein: CASSSGTPRTDTQYF

D gene: TRBD1
V gene: TRBV28
J gene: TRBJ1-2
clone size: few
CDR3 DNA: TGTGCCAGCAGTCAGGACAGGGCCTATGGCTACACCTTC
CDR3 protein: CASSQDRAYGYTF

D gene: TRBD2
V gene: TRBV3-1
J gene: TRBJ2-1
clone size: .
CDR3 DNA: TGTGCCAGCGCTAGCGGGAGCTATGAGCAGTTCTTC
CDR3 protein: CASASGSYEQFF

D gene: TRBD1
V gene: TRBV20-1
J gene: TRBJ2-7
clone size: many
CDR3 DNA: TGCAGTGCTACTGGACAGGGGTTCGCCTACGAGCAGTACTTC
CDR3 protein: CSATGQGFAYEQYF

D gene: .
V gene: TRBV7-9
J gene: TRBJ1-2
clone size: .
CDR3 DNA: TGTGCCAGCAGCTTAAGCGAGAACCATGGCTACACCTTC
CDR3 protein: CASSLSENHGYTF

D gene: TRBD1
V gene: TRBV20-1
J gene: TRBJ2-7
clone size: .
CDR3 DNA: TGCAGTGCAAACAGGGGGCTGCGAAACGAGCAGTACTTC
CDR3 protein: CSANRGLRNEQYF

D gene: .
V gene: TRBV20-1
J gene: TRBJ2-3
clone size: few
CDR3 DNA: TGCAGTGCTGTTGCGGACTTTTCTGGAGATACGCAGTATTTT
CDR3 protein: CSAVADFSGDTQYF

D gene: TRBD1
V gene: TRBV11-2
J gene: TRBJ1-1
clone size: .
CDR3 DNA: TGTGCCAGCAGCTTTCTGGTGGGACAGGGGAACACTGAAGCTTTCTTT
CDR3 protein: CASSFLVGQGNTEAFF

D gene: .
V gene: TRBV6-2/TRBV6-3
J gene: TRBJ1-1
clone size: .
CDR3 DNA: TGTGCCAGCAGTTATCCGGACAGTTGGAGGGCCACTGAAGCTTTCTTT
CDR3 protein: CASSYPDSWRATEAFF

D gene: .
V gene: TRBV4-1
J gene: TRBJ2-1
clone size: many
CDR3 DNA: TGCGCCAGCAGCCAAATCTATAGCGGTGTCTCCTACAATGAGCAGTTCTTC
CDR3 protein: CASSQIYSGVSYNEQFF

D gene: .
V gene: TRBV10-3
J gene: TRBJ2-3
clone size: .
CDR3 DNA: TGTGCCATCAGTGAGTCTATAGTAACTCCTGCAGATACGCAGTATTTT
CDR3 protein: CAISESIVTPADTQYF

D gene: .
V gene: TRBV7-8
J gene: TRBJ1-1
clone size: .
CDR3 DNA: TGTGCCAGCAGCGATCACTGGGCGGACACTGAAGCTTTCTTT
CDR3 protein: CASSDHWADTEAFF

D gene: TRBD2
V gene: TRBV7-8
J gene: TRBJ2-3
clone size: .
CDR3 DNA: TGTGCCAGCAGCTTAAAAGCTAGCGGGAGTGTCGCAGATACGCAGTATTTT
CDR3 protein: CASSLKASGSVADTQYF

D gene: .
V gene: TRBV29-1
J gene: TRBJ2-5
clone size: .
CDR3 DNA: TGCAGCGTTGCTCAGAGGGGTAGGGAGACCCAGTACTTC
CDR3 protein: CSVAQRGRETQYF

D gene: TRBD2
V gene: TRBV12-3/TRBV12-4
J gene: TRBJ2-3
clone size: few
CDR3 DNA: TGTGCCAGCACGGCGCGGCTAGCGGGAGAAGATACGCAGTATTTT
CDR3 protein: CASTARLAGEDTQYF

D gene: .
V gene: TRBV28
J gene: TRBJ1-5
clone size: many
CDR3 DNA: TGTGCCAGCAGCACCGGGACGAGCAATCAGCCCCAGCATTTT
CDR3 protein: CASSTGTSNQPQHF

D gene: .
V gene: TRBV6-1
J gene: TRBJ2-2
clone size: few
CDR3 DNA: TGTGCCAGCAGGAGACAGGGGAGGGCCGGGGAGCTGTTTTTT
CDR3 protein: CASRRQGRAGELFF

D gene: TRBD2
V gene: TRBV5-1
J gene: TRBJ2-5
clone size: .
CDR3 DNA: TGCGCCAGCAGCTCGGACCGCGGGACTAGCGGGAGAGGGGGATCGGAGACCCAGTACTTC
CDR3 protein: CASSSDRGTSGRGGSETQYF

D gene: .
V gene: TRBV11-1
J gene: TRBJ2-5
clone size: few
CDR3 DNA: TGTGCCAGCAGCCAGGGGGGTGGAGAGACCCAGTACTTC
CDR3 protein: CASSQGGGETQYF

D gene: TRBD2
V gene: TRBV28
J gene: TRBJ2-1
clone size: few
CDR3 DNA: TGTGCCAGCGGGAGGCCGGGACTAGGATACAATGAGCAGTTCTTC
CDR3 protein: CASGRPGLGYNEQFF

D gene: .
V gene: TRBV27
J gene: TRBJ2-5
clone size: many
CDR3 DNA: TGTGCCAGCAGTTTATGGTCCCAAGAGACCCAGTACTTC
CDR3 protein: CASSLWSQETQYF

D gene: .
V gene: TRBV7-2
J gene: TRBJ2-3
clone size: few
CDR3 DNA: TGTGCCAGCAGAATTCGCGGAGGATTCAGCACAGATACGCAGTATTTT
CDR3 protein: CASRIRGGFSTDTQYF

D gene: .
V gene: TRBV20-1
J gene: TRBJ1-1
clone size: few
CDR3 DNA: TGCAGTGCTAGAGAGTTTCGGACTGAAGCTTTCTTT
CDR3 protein: CSAREFRTEAFF

D gene: TRBD2
V gene: TRBV7-2
J gene: TRBJ2-5
clone size: .
CDR3 DNA: TGTGCCAGCAGCTTAGTCGGGGGGGCCCTTGAGACCCAGTACTTC
CDR3 protein: CASSLVGGALETQYF

D gene: .
V gene: TRBV24-1
J gene: TRBJ1-2
clone size: many
CDR3 DNA: TGTGCCACCAGTGAATCCGGGGGCTGGGATGATGGCTACACCTTC
CDR3 protein: CATSESGGWDDGYTF

D gene: .
V gene: TRBV20-1
J gene: TRBJ2-2
clone size: .
CDR3 DNA: TGCAGTGCTAGAGACCCCATACGGGGGAACACCGGGGAGCTGTTTTTT
CDR3 protein: CSARDPIRGNTGELFF

D gene: TRBD2
V gene: TRBV3-1
J gene: TRBJ2-5
clone size: many
CDR3 DNA: TGTGCCAGCAGCCAGGGTCCCGGGACTATACCTCAAGAGACCCAGTACTTC
CDR3 protein: CASSQGPGTIPQETQYF

D gene: .
V gene: TRBV12-3/TRBV12-4
J gene: TRBJ2-7
clone size: few
CDR3 DNA: TGTGCCAGCAGTCTCAGGAGTTGGAGCTCCTACGAGCAGTACTTC
CDR3 protein: CASSLRSWSSYEQYF

D gene: TRBD1
V gene: TRBV7-2
J gene: TRBJ2-1
clone size: .
CDR3 DNA: TGTGCCAGCAGCTTAAACAGGGGGCAGAATGAGCAGTTCTTC
CDR3 protein: CASSLNRGQNEQFF

D gene: .
V gene: TRBV12-3/TRBV12-4
J gene: TRBJ1-3
clone size: many
CDR3 DNA: TGTGCCAGCAGTTTACAGGGAAACACCATATATTTT
CDR3 protein: CASSLQGNTIYF

D gene: .
V gene: TRBV12-3/TRBV12-4
J gene: TRBJ2-1
clone size: many
CDR3 DNA: TGTGCCAGCAGTTTCCGCGCCCACAATGAGCAGTTCTTC
CDR3 protein: CASSFRAHNEQFF

D gene: .
V gene: TRBV6-1
J gene: TRBJ2-7
clone size: few
CDR3 DNA: TGTGCCAGCTTCGTGGCCTACGAGCAGTACTTC
CDR3 protein: CASFVAYEQYF

D gene: TRBD2
V gene: TRBV7-9
J gene: TRBJ2-3
clone size: .
CDR3 DNA: TGTGCCAGCACCCCACTAGCGGATACGGGCACAGATACGCAGTATTTT
CDR3 protein: CASTPLADTGTDTQYF

D gene: TRBD2
V gene: TRBV15
J gene: TRBJ2-5
clone size: few
CDR3 DNA: TGTGCCACCAGCAGAGACACGCTAGCGGGGGCCCTTCAAGAGACCCAGTACTTC
CDR3 protein: CATSRDTLAGALQETQYF

D gene: .
V gene: TRBV25-1
J gene: TRBJ1-2
clone size: .
CDR3 DNA: TGTGCCAGCAATAATGGTCCCCTTGGCTACACCTTC
CDR3 protein: CASNNGPLGYTF

D gene: .
V gene: TRBV7-2
J gene: TRBJ1-1
clone size: few
CDR3 DNA: TGTGCCAGCAGCTGGAGGGGCGCTGGCACTGAAGCTTTCTTT
CDR3 protein: CASSWRGAGTEAFF

D gene: .
V gene: TRBV7-9
J gene: TRBJ2-2
clone size: .
CDR3 DNA: TGTGCCAGCAGACCGAACACCGGGGAGCTGTTTTTT
CDR3 protein: CASRPNTGELFF

D gene: .
V gene: TRBV12-3/TRBV12-4
J gene: TRBJ1-1
clone size: .
CDR3 DNA: TGTGCCAGCAGTTTCACCGGGGGGGGCCTGACTGAAGCTTTCTTT
CDR3 protein: CASSFTGGGLTEAFF

D gene: .
V gene: TRBV11-2
J gene: TRBJ1-4
clone size: .
CDR3 DNA: TGTGCCAGCAGCTTCCGGGTAGATGAAAAACTGTATTTT
CDR3 protein: CASSFRVDEKLYF

D gene: .
V gene: TRBV14
J gene: TRBJ2-7
clone size: few
CDR3 DNA: TGTGCCAGCAGCCAAGGAGGCGGCGTAAACTACGAGCAGTACTTC
CDR3 protein: CASSQGGGVNYEQYF

D gene: .
V gene: TRBV30
J gene: TRBJ2-7
clone size: .
CDR3 DNA: TGTGCCTGGAGGGTTGGGGCGCTCGAGCAGTACTTC
CDR3 protein: CAWRVGALEQYF

D gene: .
V gene: TRBV4-2
J gene: TRBJ2-7
clone size: .
CDR3 DNA: TGTGCCAGCAGCCATGACGGGGATACCTACGAGCAGTACTTC
CDR3 protein: CASSHDGDTYEQYF

D gene: TRBD2
V gene: TRBV6-1
J gene: TRBJ2-2
clone size: .
CDR3 DNA: TGTGCCAGCAGGCCCCCAATTGGCGGGGGAGGCACCGGGGAGCTGTTTTTT
CDR3 protein: CASRPPIGGGGTGELFF

D gene: .
V gene: TRBV28
J gene: TRBJ2-5
clone size: few
CDR3 DNA: TGTGCCAGCAGCCGATCATCGGCCCCGGAGACCCAGTACTTC
CDR3 protein: CASSRSSAPETQYF

D gene: .
V gene: TRBV7-2
J gene: TRBJ2-3
clone size: few
CDR3 DNA: TGTGCCAGCAGCTTAATGATCGCAGATACGCAGTATTTT
CDR3 protein: CASSLMIADTQYF